The TCR beta chain under discussion was sequenced for a study of cytomegalovirus exposure and HLA in healthy donors. This clone has a single count. What it recognizes is unknown. Sequencing used immunoSEQ multiplex PCR; TCRdb keeps in-frame clones, though not all of them. The data contain over 150,000 clones, about 90% of them singletons. Germline CDR1 MNHEY, CDR2 SVGAGI. The CDR3 has 14 residues. The germline V and J ends were trimmed by 0 bases and 5 bases, with 11 bases remaining between them. Findings and limits, study-wide: Most TCRs appeared rarely, but some public TCRs recurred in many donors.

The TCR comes from a woman younger than 30 in good health and CMV-seropositive. This rearrangement joins TRBV6-5 to TRBJ2-7; TRBD1 might be the D (6 bases). The sequenced sample was PBMCs. CDR3 in amino acids: CASSYSTRGDEQYF. The CDR3 DNA sequence: TGTGCCAGCAGTTACTCGACCAGGGGTGACGAGCAGTACTTC.